This is a list of T cell receptor beta chains from one sample in a study of blood T cells in healthy people across ages. TCRdb reprocessed the 5' RACE reads via MiXCR and lists one record per CDR3 protein. Of 700,000 to 950,000 distinct CDR3 sequences in the sample, about 42% are singletons; the top ten hold roughly 19%. Sequencing input: blood. These receptors were obtained from a woman aged 60 to 75 in good health. The conserved cysteine and the conserved F or W are not part of the CDR3 here.

v_call	cdr3_length	cdr3_aa
TRBV20-1	9	SAGASYEQY
TRBV27	13	ASNIDRANTDTQY
TRBV7-2	11	ASSPKMGSPQH
TRBV10-3	11	AISVGASNEQF
TRBV7-2	9	TSSPLETQY
TRBV28	13	ASSYEAGMDNEQF
TRBV7-3	12	ASSLGTYTDTQY
TRBV20-1	9	SAGTGGGYT
TRBV9	15	ASSPLIWGSGANVLT
TRBV4-2	13	ASSQGRDRGSEQY
TRBV11-2	14	ASSLDGGGQNTEAF
TRBV7-3	15	ASSLGQGITGANVLT
TRBV20-1	17	SARDVGLRRTSGKAEQY
TRBV11-1	15	ASSYFSTGGTYNEQF
TRBV4-3	13	ASSQSGTGAYEQY
TRBV21-1	12	ASSPGTGGSEAF
TRBV6-2/TRBV6-3	13	ASSYSGGRAYEQF
TRBV6-5	12	ASINLKGSNEQF
TRBV10-3	12	AINSGTGTYEQY
TRBV20-1	13	SAEHSGGVRYEQY
TRBV4-2	16	ASSQLPSSSTSTDTQY
TRBV19	10	ASGQGIYEQY
TRBV29-1	10	SVRRGSYEQY
TRBV10-3	12	AISDFSGANEQF
TRBV6-1	12	ASRGGDGIHKAF
TRBV7-6	17	ASSLGPLRRQGTNEKLF
TRBV20-1	12	SAKTIGGAREQF
TRBV20-1	10	SQGSLNTEAF
TRBV25-1	14	ASSEYGRVPPDTQY
TRBV6-5	14	ASSPPGGRGSKEQY
TRBV20-1	13	SASLASGGTYEQY
TRBV5-8	14	ASSLFGLGGNQPQH
TRBV9	13	ASSRGTGAEGGYT
TRBV29-1	11	SVPGRENEKLF
TRBV12-3/TRBV12-4	10	ASSPGRNEQF
TRBV10-3	12	AISDSGSEYEQY
TRBV13	15	ASSLGGWGQANYGCT
TRBV20-1	13	SARDLRESRNEQF
TRBV10-3	10	AISEWGREQF
TRBV18	15	ASSPPNRGIGANVLT
TRBV7-2	14	ASSLGSSGNYNEQF
TRBV6-2/TRBV6-3	16	ASRERALGGKGTDTQY